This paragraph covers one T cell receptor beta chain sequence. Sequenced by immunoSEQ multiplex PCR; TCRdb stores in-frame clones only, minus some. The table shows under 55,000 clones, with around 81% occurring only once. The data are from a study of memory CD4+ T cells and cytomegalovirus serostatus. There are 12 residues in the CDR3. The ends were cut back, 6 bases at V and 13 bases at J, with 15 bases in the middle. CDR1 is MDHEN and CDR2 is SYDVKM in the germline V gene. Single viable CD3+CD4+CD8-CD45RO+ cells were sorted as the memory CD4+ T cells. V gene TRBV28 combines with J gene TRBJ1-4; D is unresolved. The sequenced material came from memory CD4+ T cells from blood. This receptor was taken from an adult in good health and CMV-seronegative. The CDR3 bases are TGTGCCAGCAGCCTTCGACCGGGGAGACTGTTTTTT. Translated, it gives CASSLRPGRLFF. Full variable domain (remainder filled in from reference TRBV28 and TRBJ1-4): DVKVTQSSRYLVKRTGEKVFLECVQDMDHENMFWYRQDPGLGLRLIYFSYDVKMKEKGDIPEGYSVSREKKERFSLILESASTNQTSMYLCASSLRPGRLFFGSGTQLSVL.